The 25 T cell receptor beta chains given below trace back to one sample, sequenced in a study of human T cells and chemical hapten exposure (dated by TCRdb to the early 2020s). Reading the label with the study, this specimen's time point is: patch test 1, 2 weeks after DPC sensitization. Per the publication, the treatment or condition label means: therapeutic diphenylcyclopropenone sensitization with weekly scalp DPC. Library construction relied on RACE. TCRdb shows the sequencer as NextSeq 500. In-frame beta chains were kept once TCRdb had trimmed the public reads at Q25 with fastp and called clones with MiXCR. Here each entry gathers all rows of one CDR3 protein and keeps the most common genes and DNA. The sample records tens of thousands of distinct CDR3 sequences, approximately 12% of which are singletons. The ten biggest clones cover around 4.4% of the sample. The sequenced sample was whole blood, obtained in connection with sensitization to the hapten diphenylcyclopropenone (DPC). These receptors originate from a woman between 50 and 59 years old with alopecia areata. Some clones in this sample may be carry-over from other donors' samples.

This clonotype rates as medium-sized. This sequence joins TRBV7-6 and TRBJ2-1; 7 nucleotides align to TRBD1. V shed 9 bases and J 5 bases; nucleotides not matched to a gene: 10. The CDR3 spans 14 residues. Germline V gene sequence: CDR1 SGHVS, CDR2 FNYEAQ. CDR3 loop: CASARDSLHNEQFF. The DNA of the CDR3 is TGTGCCAGTGCTCGGGACAGTCTCCACAATGAGCAGTTCTTC.

V and J are TRBV28 and TRBJ2-1, with D possibly being TRBD1 (5 bases). V was clipped by 8 bases and J by 6 bases, with 14 bases between them. CDR3 length equals 13 residues. Germline assignment: CDR1 MDHEN and CDR2 SYDVKM. This CDR3 is CASLGPAPNEQFF. CDR3 bases: TGTGCCAGCCTGGGGCCCGCGCCCAATGAGCAGTTCTTC.

This clonotype was seen a handful of times. The gene calls are TRBV27 and TRBJ2-2; D not resolved. The germline CDR1 and CDR2 sequences are MNHEY and SMNVEV (reference sequence). V lost 7 bases and J lost 1, with 10 bases in between. The CDR3 length is 14 residues. The CDR3 region is CASNLRRNTGELFF. Written as DNA, the CDR3 is TGTGCCAGCAACCTGCGGAGGAACACCGGGGAGCTGTTTTTT.

The rearrangement links TRBV7-2 to TRBJ2-2; 9 positions agree with TRBD2. This CDR3 has 19 amino acids. The trim removed 4 bases at V and 1 base at J, leaving 13 bases unmatched. The germline V gene encodes CDR1 SGHTA and CDR2 FQGNSA. The CDR3 spells CASSSGTGTSTGNTGELFF. DNA of the CDR3: TGTGCCAGCAGCTCCGGGACCGGGACTAGCACCGGGAACACCGGGGAGCTGTTTTTT.

J is TRBJ1-2 and V is TRBV29-1; D perhaps matches TRBD1 (5 bases). CDR1 is SQVTM, CDR2 ANQGSEA, per germline. With 8 bases removed from V and 4 bases from J, the gap between germline ends came to 17 bases. This CDR3 is built from 13 residues. The CDR3 DNA reads TGCAGCACCAGGACGGGAGGGACCTATGGCTACACCTTC. It is translated as CSTRTGGTYGYTF.

Many counts were recorded for this clonotype. The chain carries TRBV7-2 and TRBJ1-6; maybe TRBD1 (5 bases). Trimming left V 7 bases short and J 7 bases short, with 14 bases between. The CDR3 is made up of 14 amino acids. Germline CDR1 SGHTA, CDR2 FQGNSA. The CDR3 is CASTPPGYNSPLHF. CDR3 nucleotides: TGTGCCAGCACCCCCCCAGGGTACAATTCACCCCTCCACTTT.

At least ten counts were recorded for this clonotype. V usage is TRBV6-5 and J usage is TRBJ2-7; D might be TRBD2 (6 bases). This CDR3 region has 15 residues. Germline assignment: CDR1 MNHEY and CDR2 SVGAGI. V gave up 4 bases and J gave up 6 bases, with 19 bases separating them. The CDR3 loop reads CASSSPGFGGREQYF. In nucleotides, the CDR3 is TGTGCCAGCAGTTCCCCTGGCTTCGGGGGTCGCGAGCAGTACTTC.

This clonotype was counted many times. This chain links TRBV5-4 with TRBJ1-2, with 8 bases lining up with TRBD1. V was clipped by 4 bases and J by 7 bases; unmatched bases: 12. The CDR3 is 15 residues long. Looked up from germline, CDR1 is SGHNT and CDR2 is YYREEE (reference sequence). Here the CDR3 reads CASSISGGPHPGYTF. The CDR3 DNA follows: TGTGCCAGCAGCATATCAGGGGGCCCTCATCCTGGCTACACCTTC.

This clonotype was seen ten or more times. The chain carries TRBV6-6 and TRBJ2-7, with 9 positions matching TRBD1. V trimming: 6 bases; J trimming: 4 bases; junction bases outside the gene matches: 7. Germline V gene sequence: CDR1 MNHNY, CDR2 SVGAGI (reference sequence). The CDR3 is 14 residues long. The CDR3 loop is CASRPRDRVYEQYF. For the CDR3, the DNA is TGTGCCAGCAGACCCCGGGACAGGGTTTACGAGCAGTACTTC.

This clonotype was observed many times. This chain joins TRBV7-6 and TRBJ2-5; D unresolved. This CDR3 is 14 amino acids long. Deletions cut 2 bases from V and 2 bases from J, with 9 bases between. Germline V gives CDR1 SGHVS, CDR2 FNYEAQ. CDR3 region: CASSLSGRQETQYF. The DNA of the CDR3 is TGTGCCAGCAGCTTATCGGGTCGACAAGAGACCCAGTACTTC.

The chain employs TRBV7-2 and TRBJ1-1; D unresolved. CDR3 length: 12 amino acids. Germline assignment: CDR1 SGHTA and CDR2 FQGNSA. Deletions cut 2 bases from V and 5 bases from J, with 6 bases between. The DNA for the CDR3 is TGTGCCAGCAGCTTAATCGGAACTGAAGCTTTCTTT. It encodes CASSLIGTEAFF.

This clonotype was counted ten times or more. The chain couples TRBV5-6 to TRBJ2-7; no definite D call. Germline assignment: CDR1 SGHDT and CDR2 YYEEEE. This CDR3 spans 13 amino acids. V lost 4 bases and J 2 bases, leaving 10 bases between the germline ends. Here the CDR3 DNA reads TGTGCCAGCAGCCCGGCCCTAACCTACGAGCAGTACTTC. It is translated as CASSPALTYEQYF.

This clonotype was detected many times. The CDR3 here is CASSKVAGGTYEQYF. DNA for the CDR3: TGTGCCAGTAGTAAAGTAGCGGGAGGTACCTACGAGCAGTACTTC. The rearrangement joins TRBV19 to TRBJ2-7, with 10 bases aligning to TRBD2. The CDR3 covers 15 residues. The germline V gene has CDR1 LNHDA and CDR2 SQIVND (reference sequence). The trim removed 4 bases at V and 2 bases at J, leaving 5 bases unmatched.

This clonotype appeared a few times. This rearrangement joins TRBV7-8 to TRBJ1-2, with no clear D. Trimming pared 5 bases from V and 8 bases from J, leaving 12 bases between. Germline V lookup: CDR1 SGHVS, CDR2 FQNEAQ. This CDR3 has 12 amino acids. CDR3 DNA sequence: TGTGCCAGCAGCCTTTCTACCGGGGGCTACACCTTC. Protein product: CASSLSTGGYTF.

In its sample, this clonotype was seen a few times. J is TRBJ1-6 and V is TRBV5-6; the match to TRBD1 covers 9 bases. V dropped 0 bases and J dropped 5; count of bases not matched to a gene: 3. CDR3 length: 16 amino acids. Germline CDR1 reads SGHDT; CDR2 reads YYEEEE. Here the CDR3 DNA reads TGTGCCAGCAGCTTGGGAGGGACAGGGAATAATTCACCCCTCCACTTT. It encodes CASSLGGTGNNSPLHF.

Only a few counts were recorded for this clonotype. The chain uses TRBV6-2 or TRBV6-3 and TRBJ2-2; D may be TRBD1 or TRBD2 (6 bases each). CDR1 MNHEY and CDR2 SVGEGT come from the germline V gene. CDR3 length: 15 residues. V gave up 5 bases and J gave up 7 bases, with 17 bases separating them. Written as DNA, the CDR3 is TGTGCCAGCAGTAACCGACTAGGGGGGATCGGGGAGCTGTTTTTT. Protein sequence: CASSNRLGGIGELFF.

V is TRBV29-1 and J is TRBJ1-1; D not certain. Germline V gene sequence: CDR1 SQVTM, CDR2 ANQGSEA. Trimming left V 2 bases short and J 1 base short, with 8 bases between. This CDR3 spans 13 amino acids. Written as DNA, the CDR3 is TGCAGCGTTGAACTCACGACGAACACTGAAGCTTTCTTT. As protein: CSVELTTNTEAFF.

This chain uses TRBV5-5 with TRBJ1-2; D might be TRBD1 (6 bases). The germline gives CDR1 SGHKS, CDR2 YYEKEE (reference sequence). V gave up 0 bases and J gave up 7 bases, with 13 bases separating them. The CDR3 spans 14 residues. The CDR3 sequence is CASSLDWGARGYTF. CDR3 nucleotides: TGTGCCAGCAGCTTGGACTGGGGGGCTCGTGGCTACACCTTC. Combining the CDR3 with reference TRBV5-5 and TRBJ1-2 gives the whole variable domain DAGVTQSPTHLIKTRGQQVTLRCSPISGHKSVSWYQQVLGQGPQFIFQYYEKEERGRGNFPDRFSARQFPNYSSELNVNALLLGDSALYLCASSLDWGARGYTFGSGTRLTVV.

Regarding this clonotype: A read error may explain this, as a much larger clone is one base away. V gene TRBV9 combines with J gene TRBJ1-3; D unclear. This CDR3 spans 16 amino acids. From germline, CDR1 is SGDLS and CDR2 YYNGEE. The V end lost 3 bases, the J end lost 3 bases, and 16 bases lay between the germline ends. The CDR3 sequence: CASSAPIGLFGNTIYF. DNA for the CDR3: TGTGCCAGCAGCGCGCCCATAGGACTTTTTGGAAACACCATATATTTT.

This clonotype has a handful of counts. The rearrangement uses TRBV7-9 and TRBJ1-4; the D is unclear. The CDR3 length is 14 residues. Germline lookup yields CDR1 SEHNR and CDR2 FQNEAQ (reference sequence). The V and J ends lost 6 bases and 7 bases respectively, with 15 bases between them. The CDR3 nucleotides are TGTGCCAGCAGTAATCCGGGTGGCGGTGAAAAACTGTTTTTT. Translation gives CASSNPGGGEKLFF.

This clonotype was recorded many times. The rearrangement links TRBV2 to TRBJ2-1; TRBD2 might be the D (5 bases). The CDR3 is 11 amino acids. CDR1 is SNHLY and CDR2 is FYNNEI in the germline V gene. The V end lost 2 bases, the J end lost 15 bases, and 11 bases lay between the germline ends. The CDR3 bases are TGTGCCAGCAGTGAAAGGACTCGCTCGTTCTTC. This translates into CASSERTRSFF.

In its sample, this clonotype was seen many times. The chain uses TRBV18 and TRBJ1-5; D ambiguous. Trimming cost V 1 base and J 2 bases, with 18 bases left between them. CDR1 is KGHSH and CDR2 is LQKENI in the germline V gene. The CDR3 has 18 residues. CDR3 in DNA: TGTGCCAGCTCACCACGGAGGGAGGACTATATGGGCAATCAGCCCCAGCATTTT. This codes for CASSPRREDYMGNQPQHF.

This clonotype showed up many times. The rearrangement links TRBV20-1 to TRBJ1-3; maybe TRBD1 (5 bases). The ends were cut back, 0 bases at V and 2 bases at J, with 11 bases in the middle. The CDR3 consists of 15 residues. Germline CDR1 DFQATT, CDR2 SNEGSKA (reference sequence). Written as DNA, the CDR3 is TGCAGTGCTAGAGATGCCGGGACTACTGGAAACACCATATATTTT. It is translated as CSARDAGTTGNTIYF.

V and J are TRBV7-8 and TRBJ2-3, with D hard to call. The CDR3 has 14 amino acids. In germline, CDR1 is SGHVS, CDR2 FQNEAQ. V was clipped by 1 base and J by 2 bases, with 7 bases between them. The CDR3 nucleotides are TGTGCCAGCAGCTTAGAGACCCTCACAGATACGCAGTATTTT. Translation: CASSLETLTDTQYF.

The chain is built from TRBV7-3 and TRBJ1-1; D is possibly TRBD1 (6 bases). The CDR3 length is 14 residues. V was shortened by 1 base and J by 2 bases, with 8 bases between the two germline ends. The germline V gene encodes CDR1 SGHTA and CDR2 FQGTGA. The CDR3 DNA sequence: TGTGCCAGCAGCTTAAAGGGGACAAACACTGAAGCTTTCTTT. This sequence encodes CASSLKGTNTEAFF.